What follows is one T cell receptor beta chain and its context. These data come from a study of blood T cell repertoires in COVID-19. Study summary: PBMCs, B-cell-depleted T cells, or T cells were the source of the cDNA or gDNA that made up the material.

Sequencing used immunoSEQ multiplex PCR; TCRdb keeps in-frame clones, though not all of them. The table has just under 300,000 clones, approximately 86% seen once. What was sequenced was peripheral blood. The TCR originated in a man aged 65 to 85 with acute or convalescent COVID-19.

The CDR3 spells CASSEGQGGSNQPQHF. In DNA form, the CDR3 reads TGTGCCAGCAGTGAGGGACAGGGAGGAAGTAATCAGCCCCAGCATTTT. The chain recombines TRBV28 with TRBJ1-5, with 9 positions matching TRBD1. This CDR3 has 16 amino acids. Germline V lookup: CDR1 MDHEN, CDR2 SYDVKM. V lost 5 bases to trimming and J lost 4 bases; unmatched junction nucleotides: 9.